This is a list of T cell receptor beta chains from one sample in a study of blood T cell repertoires in COVID-19. Libraries were prepared by immunoSEQ multiplex PCR; TCRdb keeps only in-frame clonotypes and omits some of them. The profile covers about 11,000 clones, with approximately 88% appearing a single time and approximately 4.6% taken by the ten largest. The sequenced sample consisted of peripheral blood. These receptors originate from a human donor in a cohort sampled during active COVID-19. The CDR3 runs from the conserved cysteine through the conserved F or W. D genes are given only for firm matches. Some rows have no size entry. The others give once, few or many, or a class for an expanded clone.

TRBJ2-1	TRBV10-3	.	.	CAIRYSLLYNEQFF	TGTGCCATCCGTTACAGTTTGCTCTACAATGAGCAGTTCTTC
TRBJ1-4	TRBV7-9	TRBD1	.	CASSLFQTGVEKLFF	TGTGCCAGCAGCTTATTTCAGACAGGGGTTGAAAAACTGTTTTTT
TRBJ2-3	TRBV24-1	.	.	CATSSSTDTQYF	TGTGCCACCAGCAGTAGCACAGATACGCAGTATTTT
TRBJ2-3	TRBV5-4	TRBD1	.	CASSSRGGDTADTQYF	TGTGCCAGCAGCTCTCGAGGGGGCGATACTGCAGATACGCAGTATTTT
TRBJ2-1	TRBV5-6	TRBD1	.	CASSLFSPGQGVYNEQFF	TGTGCCAGCAGCCTTTTCTCACCGGGACAGGGGGTTTACAATGAGCAGTTCTTC
TRBJ2-5	TRBV11-3	.	.	CASRPTPGNQETQYF	TGTGCCAGCAGGCCAACCCCGGGTAACCAAGAGACCCAGTACTTC
TRBJ2-1	TRBV5-1	TRBD1	.	CASSNGQGAWSEQFF	TGCGCCAGCAGCAACGGACAGGGGGCTTGGAGTGAGCAGTTCTTC
TRBJ1-1	TRBV10-1	.	.	CASQRGGSLNTEAFF	TGCGCCAGCCAAAGGGGGGGGTCGCTGAACACTGAAGCTTTCTTT
TRBJ2-1	TRBV28	.	few	CASSQYIGNHNEQFF	TGTGCCAGCAGCCAATATATCGGTAACCACAATGAGCAGTTCTTC
TRBJ2-1	TRBV19	.	.	CASSPRSYNEQFF	TGTGCCAGTAGTCCTCGCTCCTACAATGAGCAGTTCTTC
TRBJ2-7	TRBV5-4	.	.	CASAQADEQYF	TGTGCCAGCGCCCAGGCCGACGAGCAGTACTTC
TRBJ2-2	TRBV29-1	TRBD1	few	CSVDPGQVRNTGELFF	TGCAGCGTTGACCCGGGACAGGTACGGAACACCGGGGAGCTGTTTTTT
TRBJ2-7	TRBV4-2	TRBD2	.	CASSSTSGPSYEQYF	TGTGCCAGCAGCTCAACTAGCGGGCCATCCTACGAGCAGTACTTC
TRBJ2-5	TRBV11-2	TRBD1	.	CASSSHLDRAEETQYF	TGTGCCAGCAGCTCCCACCTGGACAGGGCTGAAGAGACCCAGTACTTC
TRBJ2-5	TRBV11-2	.	.	CASSLDLVETQYF	TGTGCCAGCAGCTTAGATCTTGTTGAGACCCAGTACTTC
TRBJ2-2	TRBV6-5	TRBD1	.	CASSTGTGMSGELFF	TGTGCCAGCAGTACGGGGACAGGGATGAGCGGGGAGCTGTTTTTT
TRBJ2-1	TRBV6-5	.	.	CASSYTAGGSYNEQFF	TGTGCCAGCAGTTACACAGCGGGTGGCTCCTACAATGAGCAGTTCTTC
TRBJ1-1	TRBV5-1	.	.	CASSQGQQPNTEAFF	TGCGCCAGCAGCCAGGGACAACAACCGAACACTGAAGCTTTCTTT
TRBJ1-6	TRBV5-1	.	.	CASSPVGSSYNSPLHF	TGCGCCAGCAGCCCTGTGGGGAGCTCCTATAATTCACCCCTCCACTTT
TRBJ2-1	TRBV6-2/TRBV6-3	TRBD2	.	CASSYIGLAGARDEQFF	TGTGCCAGCAGTTACATAGGCCTAGCGGGAGCTCGGGATGAGCAGTTCTTC
TRBJ1-1	TRBV5-4	TRBD1	.	CASSYRGQALGAFF	TGTGCCAGCAGCTATCGAGGACAGGCCCTTGGGGCTTTCTTT
TRBJ2-5	TRBV6-2/TRBV6-3	TRBD2	.	CASSYPARLAGGRQETQYF	TGTGCCAGCAGTTACCCCGCGAGGCTAGCGGGAGGGAGACAAGAGACCCAGTACTTC
TRBJ2-3	TRBV9	.	.	CASRGLKDTQYF	TGTGCCAGCAGGGGGCTTAAAGATACGCAGTATTTT
TRBJ2-7	TRBV11-2	.	.	CASSLGGPSYEQYF	TGTGCCAGCAGCTTGGGGGGTCCTTCCTACGAGCAGTACTTC
TRBJ2-1	TRBV7-8	.	.	CASSLPGPNNEQFF	TGTGCCAGCAGCCTGCCAGGGCCCAACAATGAGCAGTTCTTC
TRBJ1-2	TRBV19	TRBD1	once	CASSPGQGAIGLGGYTF	TGTGCCAGTAGTCCTGGACAGGGGGCAATCGGATTGGGTGGCTACACCTTC
TRBJ1-1	TRBV7-9	.	.	CASSPARGTEAFF	TGTGCCAGCAGCCCCGCACGAGGCACTGAAGCTTTCTTT
TRBJ2-2	TRBV25-1	TRBD2	.	CASRLAGVTGELFF	TGTGCCAGCAGACTAGCGGGAGTCACCGGGGAGCTGTTTTTT
TRBJ2-7	TRBV5-1	TRBD2	.	CASSLGLAGVNEQYF	TGCGCCAGCAGCTTAGGGCTAGCGGGAGTCAACGAGCAGTACTTC
TRBJ2-1	TRBV5-1	TRBD2	.	CASSLVGTSGQKRGNEQFF	TGCGCCAGCAGCTTGGTGGGAACTAGCGGGCAAAAACGGGGCAATGAGCAGTTCTTC
TRBJ2-1	TRBV7-2	.	.	CASSPRRRGHNEQFF	TGTGCCAGCAGCCCCAGGAGGCGCGGCCACAATGAGCAGTTCTTC
TRBJ2-5	TRBV5-1	TRBD1	.	CASSFPGTEETQYF	TGCGCCAGCAGCTTCCCCGGGACAGAAGAGACCCAGTACTTC
TRBJ1-1	TRBV6-5	TRBD1	.	CASSYQTGVGTEAFF	TGTGCCAGCAGTTACCAGACAGGGGTGGGCACTGAAGCTTTCTTT
TRBJ2-5	TRBV14	TRBD2	once	CASSQREVTSRQETQYF	TGTGCCAGCAGCCAAAGAGAGGTGACTAGCCGCCAAGAGACCCAGTACTTC
TRBJ2-7	TRBV27	TRBD1	.	CASSRQGAYEQYF	TGTGCCAGCAGCCGACAGGGGGCCTACGAGCAGTACTTC
TRBJ2-7	TRBV7-9	TRBD2	.	CASSGLAVAYEQYF	TGTGCCAGCAGTGGACTAGCGGTGGCCTACGAGCAGTACTTC
TRBJ2-2	TRBV6-5	.	once	CASSYRPQGVAGELFF	TGTGCCAGCAGTTACCGTCCCCAAGGGGTGGCCGGGGAGCTGTTTTTT
TRBJ1-1	TRBV3-1/TRBV3-2	.	.	CASSQEGEGNGNTEAFF	TGTGCCAGCAGCCAAGAGGGGGAGGGCAATGGGAACACTGAAGCTTTCTTT
TRBJ1-4	TRBV5-5	TRBD1	.	CASSLNRGITNEKLFF	TGTGCCAGCAGCTTGAACAGGGGGATAACTAATGAAAAACTGTTTTTT
TRBJ2-5	TRBV5-1	.	.	CASSLDVSEETQYF	TGCGCCAGCAGCTTGGATGTCTCAGAAGAGACCCAGTACTTC
TRBJ2-1	TRBV27	.	few	CASQTRLGEQFF	TGTGCCAGCCAGACCAGACTAGGGGAGCAGTTCTTC
TRBJ2-1	TRBV28	TRBD1	.	CASSLYPTPRDRGRNEQFF	TGTGCCAGCAGTTTATACCCCACCCCCAGGGACAGGGGGCGCAATGAGCAGTTCTTC
TRBJ2-1	TRBV5-8	.	.	CASSLGGLQYNEQFF	TGTGCCAGCAGCTTGGGCGGCCTGCAGTACAATGAGCAGTTCTTC
TRBJ1-1	TRBV6-1	.	.	CASSEAQGWEAFF	TGTGCCAGCAGTGAAGCGCAGGGGTGGGAAGCTTTCTTT
TRBJ2-5	TRBV5-4	.	.	CASSLGAGRAQETQYF	TGTGCCAGCAGCTTGGGGGCTGGGAGAGCCCAAGAGACCCAGTACTTC
TRBJ1-1	TRBV6-2/TRBV6-3	TRBD1	.	CASSWTGRNTEAFF	TGTGCCAGCAGTTGGACAGGGAGGAACACTGAAGCTTTCTTT
TRBJ2-3	TRBV21-1	.	.	CASSKHRVTDTQYF	TGTGCCAGCAGCAAGCACAGGGTCACAGATACGCAGTATTTT
TRBJ2-3	TRBV2	.	.	CASNRRVADTQYF	TGTGCCAGCAATAGGAGGGTAGCAGATACGCAGTATTTT
TRBJ2-3	TRBV5-6	.	.	CASNPGMGATDTQYF	TGTGCCAGCAATCCCGGTATGGGGGCGACAGATACGCAGTATTTT